Below, one T cell receptor beta chain is given with its context. The sample originates from a study of blood T cell repertoires in COVID-19. The CDR3 length is 15 residues. V shed 3 bases and J shed 0 bases, with 10 bases lying between them. Germline assignment: CDR1 MGHRA and CDR2 YSYEKL. Original processing notes: Amplified reference gene primers provided the basis for estimating nucleated cell counts. Sequenced by immunoSEQ multiplex PCR; TCRdb stores in-frame clones only, minus some. The DNA gave D and trimming, while V, J and clone size come from that table. The sample holds roughly 120,000 clones, over 80% seen once.

Sequenced: peripheral blood. This TCR was sampled from a man younger than 40 with acute or convalescent COVID-19. V and J are TRBV4-1 and TRBJ2-3; perhaps TRBD2 as D (6 bases). CDR3 coding DNA: TGCGCCAGCAGCCAGAGACTAGACAGCACAGATACGCAGTATTTT. Translated, it gives CASSQRLDSTDTQYF.